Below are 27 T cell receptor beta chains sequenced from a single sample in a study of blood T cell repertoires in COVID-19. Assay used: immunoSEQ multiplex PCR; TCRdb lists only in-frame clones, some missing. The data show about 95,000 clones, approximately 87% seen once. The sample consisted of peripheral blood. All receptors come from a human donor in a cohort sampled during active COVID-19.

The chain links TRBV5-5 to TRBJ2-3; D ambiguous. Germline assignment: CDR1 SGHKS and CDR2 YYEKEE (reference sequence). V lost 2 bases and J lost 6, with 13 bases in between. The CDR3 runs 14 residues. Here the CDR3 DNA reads TGTGCCAGCAGCTTTATGATGGCTGCTGATACGCAGTATTTT. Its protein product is CASSFMMAADTQYF.

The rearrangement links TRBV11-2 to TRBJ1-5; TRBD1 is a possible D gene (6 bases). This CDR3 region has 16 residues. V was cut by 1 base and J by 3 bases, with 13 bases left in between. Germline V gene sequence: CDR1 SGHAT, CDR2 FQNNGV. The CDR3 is CASSLGQGYANQPQHF. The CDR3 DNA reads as TGTGCCAGCAGCTTAGGGCAGGGGTACGCCAATCAGCCCCAGCATTTT.

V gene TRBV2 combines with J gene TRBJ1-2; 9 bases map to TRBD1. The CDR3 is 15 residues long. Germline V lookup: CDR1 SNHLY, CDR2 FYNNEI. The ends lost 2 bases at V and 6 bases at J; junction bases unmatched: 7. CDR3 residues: CASSEFTGGLDGYTF. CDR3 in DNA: TGTGCCAGCAGTGAATTTACAGGGGGCTTGGATGGCTACACCTTC.

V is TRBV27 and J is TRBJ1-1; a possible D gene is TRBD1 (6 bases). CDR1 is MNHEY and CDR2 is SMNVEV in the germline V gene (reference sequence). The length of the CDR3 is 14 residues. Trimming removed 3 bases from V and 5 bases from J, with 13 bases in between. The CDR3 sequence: CASSFASQGTEAFF. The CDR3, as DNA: TGTGCCAGCAGTTTCGCCAGCCAGGGGACTGAAGCTTTCTTT.

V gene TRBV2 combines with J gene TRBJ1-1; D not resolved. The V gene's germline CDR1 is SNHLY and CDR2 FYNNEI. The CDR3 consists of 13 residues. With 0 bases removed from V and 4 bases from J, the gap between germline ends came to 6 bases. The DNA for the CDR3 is TGTGCCAGCAGTGAAGCTGGCGGCACTGAAGCTTTCTTT. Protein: CASSEAGGTEAFF.

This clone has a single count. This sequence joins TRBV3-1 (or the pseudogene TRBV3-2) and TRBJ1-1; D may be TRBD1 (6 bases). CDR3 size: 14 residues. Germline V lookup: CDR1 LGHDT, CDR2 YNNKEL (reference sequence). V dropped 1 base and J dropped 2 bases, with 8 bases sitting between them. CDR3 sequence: CASSQGQDNTEAFF. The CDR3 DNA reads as TGTGCCAGCAGCCAAGGACAGGACAACACTGAAGCTTTCTTT.

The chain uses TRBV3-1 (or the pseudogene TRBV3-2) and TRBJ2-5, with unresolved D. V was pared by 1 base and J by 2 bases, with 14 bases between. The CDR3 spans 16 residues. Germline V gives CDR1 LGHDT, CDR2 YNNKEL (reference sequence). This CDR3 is CASSQGLNTDQETQYF. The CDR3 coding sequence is TGTGCCAGCAGCCAAGGCTTGAATACTGATCAAGAGACCCAGTACTTC.

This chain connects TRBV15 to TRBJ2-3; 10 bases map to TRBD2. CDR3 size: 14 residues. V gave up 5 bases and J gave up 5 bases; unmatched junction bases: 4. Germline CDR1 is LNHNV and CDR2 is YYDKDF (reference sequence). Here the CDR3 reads CATSVSGGGDTQYF. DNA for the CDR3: TGTGCCACCAGCGTAAGCGGGGGGGGAGATACGCAGTATTTT.

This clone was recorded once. In nucleotides, the CDR3 is TGTGCCAGCAGACAGGGGAACAATCAGCCCCAGCATTTT. This translates into CASRQGNNQPQHF. The rearrangement links TRBV28 to TRBJ1-5, with 7 bases fitting TRBD1. The CDR3 loop spans 13 amino acids. Germline CDR1 MDHEN, CDR2 SYDVKM. The V and J ends lost 6 bases and 3 bases, in that order; junction bases with no gene match: 2.

The CDR3: CASSLTGLGTNEKLFF. In DNA, the CDR3 is TGTGCCAGCAGCCTGACAGGGCTGGGCACTAATGAAAAACTGTTTTTT. The rearrangement joins TRBV3-1 (or the pseudogene TRBV3-2) to TRBJ1-4; 7 bases are a match to TRBD1. V shed 4 bases and J 2 bases; nucleotides not matched to a gene: 7. The CDR3 is 16 residues long. Germline V gene sequence: CDR1 LGHDT, CDR2 YNNKEL (reference sequence).

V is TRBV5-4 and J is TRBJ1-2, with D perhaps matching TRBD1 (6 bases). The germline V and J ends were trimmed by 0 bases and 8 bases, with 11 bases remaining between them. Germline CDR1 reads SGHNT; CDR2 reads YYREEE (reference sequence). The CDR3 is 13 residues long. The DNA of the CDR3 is TGTGCCAGCAGCTTGGTGCCAGGGGACGGCTACACCTTC. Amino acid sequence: CASSLVPGDGYTF.

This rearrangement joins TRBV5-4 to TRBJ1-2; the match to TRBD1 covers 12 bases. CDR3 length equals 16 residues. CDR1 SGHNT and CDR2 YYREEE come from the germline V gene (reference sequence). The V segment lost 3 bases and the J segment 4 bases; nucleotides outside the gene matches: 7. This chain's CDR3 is CASSSGQGASFYGYTF. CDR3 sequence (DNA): TGTGCCAGCAGCTCGGGACAGGGGGCTTCCTTCTATGGCTACACCTTC.

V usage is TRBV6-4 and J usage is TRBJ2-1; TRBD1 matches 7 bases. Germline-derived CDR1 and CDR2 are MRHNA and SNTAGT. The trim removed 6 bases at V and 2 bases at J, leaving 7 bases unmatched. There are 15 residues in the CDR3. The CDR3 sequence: CASSPDRDPYNEQFF. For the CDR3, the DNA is TGTGCCAGCAGCCCCGACAGGGACCCCTACAATGAGCAGTTCTTC.

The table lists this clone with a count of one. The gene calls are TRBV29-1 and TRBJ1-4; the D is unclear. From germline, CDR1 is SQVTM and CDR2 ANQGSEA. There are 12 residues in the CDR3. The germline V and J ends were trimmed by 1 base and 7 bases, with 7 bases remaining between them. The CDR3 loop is CSVEGGGEKLFF. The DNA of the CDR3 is TGCAGCGTTGAAGGGGGAGGTGAAAAACTGTTTTTT.

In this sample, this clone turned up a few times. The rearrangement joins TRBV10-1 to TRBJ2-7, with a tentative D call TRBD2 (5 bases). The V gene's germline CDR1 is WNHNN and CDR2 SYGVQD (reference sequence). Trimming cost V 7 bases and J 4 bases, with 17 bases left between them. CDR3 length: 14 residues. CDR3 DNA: TGCGCCAGCAATTCCAGAGGGATCCTGTACGAGCAGTACTTC. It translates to CASNSRGILYEQYF.

The CDR3 DNA reads TGCGCCAGCAGCTTGATGTTGGCGGGGGGCTCGTACGAGCAGTACTTC. This sequence encodes CASSLMLAGGSYEQYF. V is TRBV5-1 and J is TRBJ2-7; 8 nucleotides match TRBD2. The CDR3 totals 16 residues. Germline CDR1 is SGHRS and CDR2 is YFSETQ. The J segment lost 4 bases and the V segment lost 1 base, leaving 10 bases of the junction unmatched.

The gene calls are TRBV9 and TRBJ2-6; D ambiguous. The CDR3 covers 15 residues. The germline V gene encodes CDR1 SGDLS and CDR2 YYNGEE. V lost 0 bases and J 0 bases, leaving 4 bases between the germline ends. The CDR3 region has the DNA TGTGCCAGCAGCGTAGGGAGCTCTGGGGCCAACGTCCTGACTTTC. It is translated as CASSVGSSGANVLTF.

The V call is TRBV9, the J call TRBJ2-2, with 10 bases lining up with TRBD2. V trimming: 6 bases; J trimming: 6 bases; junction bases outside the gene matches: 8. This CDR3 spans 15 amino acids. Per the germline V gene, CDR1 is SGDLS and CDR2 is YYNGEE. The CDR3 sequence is CASTSTSGFPGELFF. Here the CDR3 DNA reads TGTGCCAGCACATCGACTAGCGGGTTTCCCGGGGAGCTGTTTTTT.

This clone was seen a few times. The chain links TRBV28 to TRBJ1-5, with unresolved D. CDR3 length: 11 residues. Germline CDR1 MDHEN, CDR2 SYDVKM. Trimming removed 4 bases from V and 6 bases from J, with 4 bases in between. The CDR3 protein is CASSSLQPQHF. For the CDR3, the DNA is TGTGCCAGCAGTTCACTTCAGCCCCAGCATTTT.

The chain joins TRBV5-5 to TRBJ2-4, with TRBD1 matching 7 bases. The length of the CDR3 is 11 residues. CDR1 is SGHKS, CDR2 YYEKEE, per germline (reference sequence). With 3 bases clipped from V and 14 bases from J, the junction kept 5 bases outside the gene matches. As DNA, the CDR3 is TGTGCCAGCAGCTCGCCCGGGACAGAGTACTTC. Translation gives CASSSPGTEYF.

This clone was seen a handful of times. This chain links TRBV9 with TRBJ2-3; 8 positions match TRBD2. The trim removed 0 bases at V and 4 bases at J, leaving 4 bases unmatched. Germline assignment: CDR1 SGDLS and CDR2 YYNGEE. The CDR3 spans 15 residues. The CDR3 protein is CASSVAAGGADTQYF. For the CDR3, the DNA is TGTGCCAGCAGCGTAGCGGCGGGGGGAGCAGATACGCAGTATTTT. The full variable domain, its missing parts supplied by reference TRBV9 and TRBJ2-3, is DSGVTQTPKHLITATGQRVTLRCSPRSGDLSVYWYQQSLDQGLQFLIQYYNGEERAKGNILERFSAQQFPDLHSELNLSSLELGDSALYFCASSVAAGGADTQYFGPGTRLTVL.

In DNA, the CDR3 is TGTGCCAGCAGCCCCAAATGGCACAACTATGGCTACACCTTC. This gives the protein CASSPKWHNYGYTF. The gene calls are TRBV5-8 and TRBJ1-2; D gene uncertain. CDR1 and CDR2 from the germline V gene are SGHTS and YDEGEE. Trimming removed 4 bases from V and 2 bases from J, with 12 bases in between. The CDR3 runs 14 residues.

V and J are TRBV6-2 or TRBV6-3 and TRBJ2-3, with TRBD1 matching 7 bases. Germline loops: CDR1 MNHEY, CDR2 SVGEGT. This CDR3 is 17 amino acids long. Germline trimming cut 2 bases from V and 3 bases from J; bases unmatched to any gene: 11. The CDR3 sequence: CASSYLTGKSRTDTQYF. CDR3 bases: TGTGCCAGCAGTTACCTGACAGGGAAATCACGGACAGATACGCAGTATTTT.

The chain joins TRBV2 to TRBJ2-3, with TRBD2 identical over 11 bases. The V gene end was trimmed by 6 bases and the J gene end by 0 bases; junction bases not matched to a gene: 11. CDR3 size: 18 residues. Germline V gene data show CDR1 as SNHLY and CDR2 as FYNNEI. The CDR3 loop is CASRSLAGGLRSTDTQYF. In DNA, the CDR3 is TGTGCCAGCAGATCGCTAGCGGGGGGCCTCAGAAGCACAGATACGCAGTATTTT.

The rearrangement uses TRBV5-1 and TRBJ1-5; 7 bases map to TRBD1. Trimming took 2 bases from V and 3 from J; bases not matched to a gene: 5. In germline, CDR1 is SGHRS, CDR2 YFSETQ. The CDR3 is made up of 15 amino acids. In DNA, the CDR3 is TGCGCCAGCAGCTTAACAGGGGCTTACAATCAGCCCCAGCATTTT. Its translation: CASSLTGAYNQPQHF.

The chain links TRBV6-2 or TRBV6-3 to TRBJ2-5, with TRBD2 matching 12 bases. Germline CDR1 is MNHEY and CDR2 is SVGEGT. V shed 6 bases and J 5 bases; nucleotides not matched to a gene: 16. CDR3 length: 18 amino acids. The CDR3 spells CASSRPGLAGLTGETQYF. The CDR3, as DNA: TGTGCCAGCAGCCGACCGGGACTAGCGGGCCTCACCGGGGAGACCCAGTACTTC.

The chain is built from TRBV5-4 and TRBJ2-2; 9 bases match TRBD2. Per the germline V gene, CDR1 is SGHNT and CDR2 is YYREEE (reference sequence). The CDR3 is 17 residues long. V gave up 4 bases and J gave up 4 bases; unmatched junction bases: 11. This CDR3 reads CASSPEASGAATGELFF. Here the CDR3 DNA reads TGTGCCAGCAGCCCTGAGGCTAGCGGGGCAGCCACCGGGGAGCTGTTTTTT. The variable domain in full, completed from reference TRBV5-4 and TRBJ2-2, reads ETGVTQSPTHLIKTRGQQVTLRCSSQSGHNTVSWYQQALGQGPQFIFQYYREEENGRGNFPPRFSGLQFPNYSSELNVNALELDDSALYLCASSPEASGAATGELFFGEGSRLTVL.